These 5 T cell receptor beta chains originate from one sample sequenced in a study of blood T cell repertoires in COVID-19. Profiled with immunoSEQ multiplex PCR; TCRdb holds only in-frame clones, not every one. The data show tens of thousands of clones, around 87% seen once. The sample consisted of peripheral blood. These receptors were collected from a human donor in a cohort sampled during active COVID-19.

The CDR3 is CASSEWASGGGEQFF. The CDR3 coding sequence is TGCGCCAGCAGTGAGTGGGCTAGCGGGGGGGGTGAGCAGTTCTTC. The genes are TRBV10-2 and TRBJ2-1; 12 bases are a match to TRBD2. The germline V gene has CDR1 WSHSY and CDR2 SAAADI. CDR3 length: 15 amino acids. V shed 1 base, J shed 9 bases, and the junction held 4 bases outside the gene matches.

The chain carries TRBV19 and TRBJ2-3; 9 bases map to TRBD1. Germline values: CDR1 LNHDA, CDR2 SQIVND (reference sequence). This CDR3 has 12 residues. CDR3 DNA: TGTGGGACAGGGGAAGGGACAGATACGCAGTATTTT. Its translation is CGTGEGTDTQYF.

The chain recombines TRBV6-5 with TRBJ2-1; 11 positions agree with TRBD2. In germline, CDR1 is MNHEY, CDR2 SVGAGI. The CDR3 extends over 15 amino acids. The junction had 11 bases not matched to a gene; V was cut back by 6 bases and J by 10 bases. The CDR3 reads CASRVTSGSGREQFF. As DNA, the CDR3 is TGTGCCAGCAGGGTTACTAGCGGGAGCGGTCGAGAGCAGTTCTTC.

CDR3: CASSLSLAGVETQYF. In nucleotides, the CDR3 is TGTGCCAGCAGCTTATCGCTAGCGGGAGTGGAGACCCAGTACTTC. V usage is TRBV11-3 and J usage is TRBJ2-5; 10 nucleotides match TRBD2. The germline V gene has CDR1 SGHNT and CDR2 YENEEA. The CDR3 loop spans 15 amino acids. V gave up 2 bases and J gave up 5 bases; unmatched junction bases: 5.

This chain links TRBV28 with TRBJ1-1; the match to TRBD1 covers 11 bases. V was clipped by 5 bases and J by 0 bases; unmatched bases: 2. There are 15 residues in the CDR3. The germline V gene has CDR1 MDHEN and CDR2 SYDVKM. The CDR3 sequence: CASSRTGGLNTEAFF. In DNA form, the CDR3 reads TGTGCCAGCAGTAGGACAGGGGGCTTGAACACTGAAGCTTTCTTT.